This T cell receptor beta chain was identified during a study of cytomegalovirus exposure and HLA in healthy donors (dated by TCRdb to 2017 to 2019). Study-wide context: An earlier analysis of approximately 640 of the donors reported about 250 Gb of sequence data and around 110 million unique TCR beta sequences from some 180 million T cells. A later genetic analysis took genome-wide SNP genotypes for about three fifths of the roughly 700 donors and used that subset as a discovery cohort. Of the 300 to 450 genotyped donors, approximately 81% were placed in the genetic ancestry cluster associated with self-reported Caucasian donors. The study aimed to test whether signatures of past pathogen exposure could be identified by cataloging public T cell receptors. Typing coverage varied by locus: about 629-630 donors for A, B, C, DRB1 and DQB1; around 560 for DQA1; about 570 for DPA1; fewer than 480 for DPB1. Every discovery cohort repertoire had been produced on one sequencing platform. A handful of DR-DQ haplotypes were treated as single units for association and clustering because of strong linkage in the cohort. High-throughput TCR immunosequencing, statistical association of individual TCRs with disease status, and machine learning were combined to predict cytomegalovirus infection status. An earlier analysis of nearly 600 of the donors applied high-throughput TCR beta sequencing to assess whether each TCR beta V gene segment acted as functional or pseudogenic. An early release covering over 500 HLA-typed donors comprised 250 to 350 gigabases of sequencing data and about 90 million unique TCR sequences. Donor age, sex, ethnicity and CMV serostatus were compiled alongside the repertoire data. A later analysis re-examined previously published TCR beta repertoires from around 670 donors and added high-resolution HLA genotyping to investigate patterns of TCR occurrence. Across about 370 genotyped donors of the cohort, an average of about 240,000 unique TCR beta nucleotide sequences per donor were sequenced, and approximately 17% of those sequences were non-productive. A separate validation cohort of some 130 different subjects was used in addition to the roughly 720-subject first cohort. Both class I and class II loci were covered by HLA typing, at four-digit resolution. The study used immunosequencing to profile the T cell repertoires of approximately 630 subjects and linked those repertoires to cytomegalovirus serostatus. The later analysis used no new phenotypic data to find candidate immune exposures, relying instead on TCR beta sequences and their occurrence across donors.

Receptor amplification or capture employed the immunoSEQ multiplex PCR assay. A mixture of 60 forward primers for TCR Vbeta segments and 13 reverse primers for TCR Jbeta segments was used in the multiplex PCR. The CDR3 region of rearranged TCR beta genes was amplified from genomic DNA with a multiplex PCR assay. Amplified TCR beta libraries were sequenced as 87-base-pair reads on the Illumina HiSeq System. The source study handled its data this way. Across the 600 to 700 repertoires, a later analysis counted 78 million or so unique TCR beta chains, some 11 million of which were shared by at least two donors. Raw reads were error-corrected and collapsed into unique sequences with a nearest-neighbor algorithm that merged closely related sequences to remove PCR and sequencing errors. To assign V, D and J gene segments, CDR3 sequences were aligned to IMGT reference sequences. Each retained sequence needed at least a six-nucleotide match to both a V gene segment and a J gene segment. Rearrangements were classified as productive when the CDR3 lacked stop codons and remained in frame with V and J, and all other rearrangements were classified as non-productive. CDR3 was defined according to IMGT convention as the region running from the second conserved V-encoded cysteine to the conserved J-encoded phenylalanine. The earlier analysis of fewer than 700 of the donors excluded sequences that lacked an unambiguous match to a single V gene segment. In an earlier analysis of a few hundred of the donors, V segments were called functional above 56.7% productive rearrangements and were called segregating when the between-donor standard deviation exceeded 5%. A statistical classification framework was built to diagnose cytomegalovirus status from the catalog of TCR beta chain sequences. V and J gene assignment, in a later analysis, came from comparing TCR nucleotide sequences with IMGT/GENE-DB human TR gene sequences. A later analysis assigned CDR3 sequences and most-parsimonious VDJ recombination scenarios with the TCRdist pipeline. A later analysis defined each TCR beta chain by its CDR3 amino acid sequence plus V-gene family, and excluded reads lacking a unique V-gene family. A later analysis removed 500 to 650 highly shared, low-generation-probability nucleotide sequences to deal with suspected cross-contamination and a sequencing artifact. In a later analysis, a clonal expansion index was calculated for each public chain from normalized within-repertoire ranks of inferred template counts. A later analysis computed generation probabilities with a VDJ recombination model fitted to out-of-frame rearrangements, and checked the results against IGoR. In a later analysis, TCR-TCR, TCR-HLA and TCR-CMV co-occurrence was scored with hypergeometric tests, and a repertoire-size bias correction was applied to TCR pairs. To estimate false discovery rates, a later analysis permuted the HLA or CMV assignments 20 times. A later analysis grouped co-occurring TCRs with DBSCAN, adding TCRdist sequence similarity when clustering within HLA-allele-positive subsets. Repertoires with fewer than 30,000 or more than 120,000 public chains were left out of co-occurrence clustering, as were several repertoires with anomalous nucleotide sharing. TCRdb took this table from immuneACCESS and kept in-frame rearrangements with V and J called. Such tables lack part of the clones; where checked against another copy, unresolved V genes explain under half of the gap, and the rest is unexplained. V, J and clone size are those of that table, while D and trimming were read from the DNA. The sample includes tens of thousands of clones, with roughly 75% observed a single time. The top ten constitute 7.3% of the sample.

Remarks on this clone: There is no known antigen for this receptor. No much larger clone exists at a distance of one base, and base qualities are not known.

General study outcomes and caveats: A further reported finding was that TCR beta sequences accurately predicted the HLA-A and HLA-B alleles for most subjects in the first cohort. Most TCR sequences were seen in very few donors, while some public TCRs were found in many individuals. The only immune exposure information available for the cohort was CMV serostatus. Several of the top co-occurrence clusters appeared to be linked to parvovirus B19, influenza, CMV and Epstein-Barr virus, according to a later analysis. Sequencing depth was assumed to be roughly uniform across donors in the presence/absence analyses, though that assumption may not hold. In a later analysis, HLA-associated TCR beta chains showed more clonal expansion and lower generation probabilities than non-associated chains that were equally common. In the study, some 160 TCR beta chains were listed as associated with cytomegalovirus. A later genetic analysis associated a missense DCLRE1C variant with V-gene and J-gene trimming of TCR beta chains, and an independent cohort replicated the association. When HLA alleles, especially DR and DQ, strongly co-occurred, attributing TCR associations to individual alleles was difficult. The classifier was reported to diagnose cytomegalovirus status with high specificity and sensitivity in both the original and validation cohorts. A few of the identified cytomegalovirus-associated TCR beta chains were confirmed in vitro to be specific for cytomegalovirus antigens. In a later analysis, TCR association rates were found to vary across HLA loci, with the most associated TCRs seen for DRB1 alleles and the fewest for HLA-C alleles. A cluster of highly shared sequence variants was judged likely to be a technical artifact of the sequencing pipeline. The authors suggested that the approach could potentially be extended to other disease states and immunological phenotypes. An earlier analysis of 587 of the donors showed that most TCR beta V segments appeared in productive rearrangements either about 90% or about 30% of the time, which broadly matched IMGT annotations. In a later analysis, about 17,000 TCR beta sequences were associated with specific HLA alleles at a false discovery rate of 0.05. According to a later analysis, most CMV-associated TCR beta chains appeared to be HLA-restricted, and the HLA associations seemed to be driven largely by CMV exposure. HLA typing was unavailable for some donors at each locus, so association tests used only the typed subset. This cohort had only TCR beta chains sequenced, and the lack of alpha or paired-chain data limited which features could be detected. Seventeen rarely observed V segments, including chromosome 9 orphons, were excluded from the earlier analysis of about 610 of the donors because counts were too low. A later genetic analysis reported fewer N-insertions in productive TCRs among donors in an Asian-associated ancestry cluster than the roughly 700-donor mean. Some IMGT-functional V segments, including TRBV6-2 and TRBV6-3, could not be told apart with the 87-base-pair reads, so those segments were excluded. Correlated functional status among segregating V segments might reflect linkage disequilibrium, but an unknown experimental factor could not be ruled out.

In total, approximately 690 healthy bone marrow donors made up the cohort. At the time of sampling, all cohort members were nominally healthy, though unrecorded immune exposures were likely present. The donor tested CMV seronegative and was one of the 352 seronegative cohort members. A peripheral blood sample was provided by each donor, and peripheral blood mononuclear cells were used for TCR beta sequencing. The Qiagen DNeasy Blood Extraction Kit was used to extract genomic DNA from the blood cell samples. V sheds 2 bases and J sheds 4 bases, leaving 11 bases between their ends. Its CDR3 holds 13 amino acids, cysteine through phenylalanine. Solely the CDR3 DNA is kept, with 39 bases framed from the first base. In the germline V gene, CDR1 corresponds to SQVTM and CDR2 to ANQGSEA.

Specimen: PBMCs. This clonotype originated in a man aged 25 to 40 in good health and CMV-seronegative. The rearrangement joined TRBV29-1 to TRBJ1-2; the D segment could be TRBD1, given 5 matching bases. In nucleotide form, the sequence is TGCAGCGTTGAACCCCGGGACTTCTATGGCTACACCTTC. It translates to CSVEPRDFYGYTF.